This T cell receptor (beta chain) came from a study of blood T cell repertoires in COVID-19. Assay used: immunoSEQ multiplex PCR; TCRdb lists only in-frame clones, some missing. The data contain 250,000 to 300,000 clones, roughly 89% of them singletons. This clone was found a few times. V lost 5 bases and J 0 bases, leaving 13 bases between the germline ends. In germline, CDR1 is SGHTA, CDR2 FQGNSA. The CDR3 spans 15 residues. Input material: peripheral blood. V and J are TRBV7-2 and TRBJ1-1; D gene uncertain. This clonotype was obtained from a woman aged 55 to 70 with COVID-19, enrolled during active disease. The CDR3 DNA is TGTGCCAGCAGCACCCGACAAAGACTGAACACTGAAGCTTTCTTT. Protein sequence: CASSTRQRLNTEAFF.